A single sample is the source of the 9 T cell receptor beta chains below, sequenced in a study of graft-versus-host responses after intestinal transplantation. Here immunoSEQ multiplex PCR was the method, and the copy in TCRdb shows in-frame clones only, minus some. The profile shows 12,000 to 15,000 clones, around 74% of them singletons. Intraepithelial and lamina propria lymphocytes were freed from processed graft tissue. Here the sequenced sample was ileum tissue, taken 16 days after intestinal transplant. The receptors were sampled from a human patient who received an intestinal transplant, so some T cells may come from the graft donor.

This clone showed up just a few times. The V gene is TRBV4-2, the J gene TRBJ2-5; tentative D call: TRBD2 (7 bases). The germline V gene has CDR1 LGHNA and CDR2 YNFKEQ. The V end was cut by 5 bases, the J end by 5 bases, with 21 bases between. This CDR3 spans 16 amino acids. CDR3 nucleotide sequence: TGTGCCAGCAGCACAGATGGGGGGGCGTTGTACGAGACCCAGTACTTC. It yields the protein CASSTDGGALYETQYF.

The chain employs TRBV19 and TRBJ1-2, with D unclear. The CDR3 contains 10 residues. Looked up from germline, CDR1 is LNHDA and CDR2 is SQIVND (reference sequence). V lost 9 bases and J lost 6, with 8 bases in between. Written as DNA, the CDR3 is TGTGCCAGCGGGTACAATGGCTACACCTTC. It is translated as CASGYNGYTF.

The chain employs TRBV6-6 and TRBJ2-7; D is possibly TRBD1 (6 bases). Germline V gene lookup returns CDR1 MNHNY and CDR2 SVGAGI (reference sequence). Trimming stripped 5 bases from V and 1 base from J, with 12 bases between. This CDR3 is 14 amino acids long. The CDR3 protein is CASSGTQGSYEQYF. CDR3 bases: TGTGCCAGCAGTGGAACGCAGGGGTCCTACGAGCAGTACTTC.

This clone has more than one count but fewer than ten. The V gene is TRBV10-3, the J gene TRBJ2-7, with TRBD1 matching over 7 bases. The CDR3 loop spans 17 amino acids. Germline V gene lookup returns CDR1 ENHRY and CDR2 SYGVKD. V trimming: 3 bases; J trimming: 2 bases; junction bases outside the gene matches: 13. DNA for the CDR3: TGTGCCATCAGTGATTACGGCAGGGACAGCTCCCCCTACGAGCAGTACTTC. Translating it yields CAISDYGRDSSPYEQYF.

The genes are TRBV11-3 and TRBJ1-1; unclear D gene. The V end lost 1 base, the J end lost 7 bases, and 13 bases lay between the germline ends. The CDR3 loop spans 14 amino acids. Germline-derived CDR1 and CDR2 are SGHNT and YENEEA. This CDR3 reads CASSLGFGLVEAFF. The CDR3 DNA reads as TGTGCCAGCAGCTTAGGATTCGGACTAGTTGAAGCTTTCTTT.

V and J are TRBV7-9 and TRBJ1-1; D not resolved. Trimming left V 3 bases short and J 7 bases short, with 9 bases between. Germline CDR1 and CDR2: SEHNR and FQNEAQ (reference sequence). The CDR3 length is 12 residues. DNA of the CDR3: TGTGCCAGCAGCTTTAGTGTTAGTGAAGCTTTCTTT. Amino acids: CASSFSVSEAFF. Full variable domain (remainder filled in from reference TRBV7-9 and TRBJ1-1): DTGVSQNPRHKITKRGQNVTFRCDPISEHNRLYWYRQTLGQGPEFLTYFQNEAQLEKSRLLSDRFSAERPKGSFSTLEIQRTEQGDSAMYLCASSFSVSEAFFGQGTRLTVV.

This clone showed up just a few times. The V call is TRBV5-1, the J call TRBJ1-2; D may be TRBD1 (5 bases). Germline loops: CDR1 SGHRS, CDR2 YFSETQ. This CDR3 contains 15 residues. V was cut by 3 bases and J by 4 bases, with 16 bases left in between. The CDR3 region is CASSSTGNPPYGYTF. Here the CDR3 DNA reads TGCGCCAGCAGCTCAACAGGCAACCCACCCTATGGCTACACCTTC. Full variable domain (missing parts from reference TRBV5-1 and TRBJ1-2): KAGVTQTPRYLIKTRGQQVTLSCSPISGHRSVSWYQQTPGQGLQFLFEYFSETQRNKGNFPGRFSGRQFSNSRSEMNVSTLELGDSALYLCASSSTGNPPYGYTFGSGTRLTVV.

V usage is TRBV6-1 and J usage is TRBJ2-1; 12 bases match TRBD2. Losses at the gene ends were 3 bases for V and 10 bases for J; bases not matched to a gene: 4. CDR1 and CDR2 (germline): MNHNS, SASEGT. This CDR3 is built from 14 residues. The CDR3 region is CASSELAGGDEQFF. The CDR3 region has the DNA TGTGCCAGCAGTGAGCTAGCGGGAGGGGACGAGCAGTTCTTC.

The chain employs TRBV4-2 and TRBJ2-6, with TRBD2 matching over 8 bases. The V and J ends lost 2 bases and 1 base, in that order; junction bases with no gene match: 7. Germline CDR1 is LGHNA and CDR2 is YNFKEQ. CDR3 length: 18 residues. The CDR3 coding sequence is TGTGCCAGCAGCCAACTCAGCGGGAGTGGATCTGGGGCCAACGTCCTGACTTTC. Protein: CASSQLSGSGSGANVLTF.